This TCR beta chain stems from a study of cytomegalovirus exposure and HLA in healthy donors. About the study: Genetic ancestry analysis placed over 65% of the approximately 390 donors that were genotyped in the Caucasian-associated cluster.

There were likely unrecorded immune exposures, though donors were nominally healthy when sampled. A multiplex PCR was run with 60 Vbeta primers and 13 Jbeta primers. Assay: immunoSEQ multiplex PCR; the TCRdb copy retains only in-frame clones and omits some. The repertoire holds approximately 100,000 clones, with approximately 70% as singletons. Study findings and constraints: Earlier findings revealed that most TCR beta V segments proved productive either about 87% or about 30% of the time. By a later analysis, the bulk of CMV-associated TCR beta chains appeared HLA-restricted.

V lost 4 bases to trimming and J lost 2 bases, with 15 bases between them. Germline assignment: CDR1 MGHRA and CDR2 YSYEKL. This CDR3 is built from 16 residues. Of note for this clone: Antigen specificity is unknown.

Sequencing input: PBMCs. This chain joins TRBV4-1 and TRBJ2-1; tentative D call: TRBD1 (6 bases). The origin of this receptor is a man in his forties in good health and CMV-seronegative. CDR3: CASSLRVGGTYNEQFF. Here the CDR3 DNA reads TGCGCCAGCAGCCTCCGAGTAGGGGGAACCTACAATGAGCAGTTCTTC.